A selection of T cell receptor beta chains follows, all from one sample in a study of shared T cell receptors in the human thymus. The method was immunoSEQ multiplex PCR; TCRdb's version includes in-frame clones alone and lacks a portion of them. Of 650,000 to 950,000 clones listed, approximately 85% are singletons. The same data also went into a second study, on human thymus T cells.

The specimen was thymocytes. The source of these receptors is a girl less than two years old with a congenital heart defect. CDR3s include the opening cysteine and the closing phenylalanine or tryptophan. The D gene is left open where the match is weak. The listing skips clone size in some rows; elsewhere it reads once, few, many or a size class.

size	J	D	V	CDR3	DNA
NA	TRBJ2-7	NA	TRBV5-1	CASSGWSGKEDPYEQYF	TGCGCCAGCAGCGGGTGGTCGGGGAAGGAGGATCCCTACGAGCAGTACTTC
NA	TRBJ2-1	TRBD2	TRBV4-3	CASSQEGTRYNEQFF	TGCGCCAGCAGCCAAGAGGGGACTAGATACAATGAGCAGTTCTTC
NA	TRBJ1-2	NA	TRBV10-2	CASSGGDGYGYTF	TGCGCCAGCAGTGGTGGAGACGGGTATGGCTACACCTTC
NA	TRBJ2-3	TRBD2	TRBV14	CASSQDDSGGACDTQYF	TGTGCCAGCAGCCAAGATGATAGCGGGGGGGCATGCGATACGCAGTATTTT
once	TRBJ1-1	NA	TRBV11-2	CASSLDRFGIGHGQAKAFF	TGTGCCAGCAGCTTAGATCGGTTTGGTATAGGACATGGTCAGGCAAAAGCTTTCTTT
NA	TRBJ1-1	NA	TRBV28	CASSLSWGVTEAFF	TGTGCCAGCAGTTTATCGTGGGGGGTCACTGAAGCTTTCTTT
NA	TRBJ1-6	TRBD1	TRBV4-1	CASSQSDRVPLYPPDNSPLHF	TGCGCCAGCAGCCAATCGGACAGGGTTCCACTTTATCCCCCCGATAATTCACCCCTCCACTTT
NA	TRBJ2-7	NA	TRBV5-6	CASSSLEGGGRSYEQYF	TGTGCCAGCAGCTCATTGGAAGGGGGGGGCCGATCCTACGAGCAGTACTTC
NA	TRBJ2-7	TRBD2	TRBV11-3	CASSLGPQRGAYEQYF	TGTGCCAGCAGCTTGGGACCACAGCGGGGGGCCTACGAGCAGTACTTC
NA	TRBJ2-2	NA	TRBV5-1	CASSDQGGNTGELFF	TGCGCCAGCAGCGACCAGGGGGGGAACACCGGGGAGCTGTTTTTT
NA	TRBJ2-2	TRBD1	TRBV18	CASSPLPGQGNTGELFF	TGTGCCAGCTCACCCCTCCCGGGACAGGGAAACACCGGGGAGCTGTTTTTT
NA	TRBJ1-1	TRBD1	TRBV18	CASSPGRDRDTEAFF	TGTGCCAGCTCACCTGGCCGGGACAGGGACACTGAAGCTTTCTTT
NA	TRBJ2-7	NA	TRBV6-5	CASSEFIAYEQYF	TGTGCCAGCAGTGAGTTCATAGCCTACGAGCAGTACTTC
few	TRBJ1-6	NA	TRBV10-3	CAISVGGLAGSPLHF	TGTGCCATCAGTGTGGGGGGGTTGGCTGGATCACCCCTCCACTTT
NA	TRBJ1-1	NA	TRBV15	CATSAAQGGSTEAFF	TGTGCCACCAGCGCCGCGCAGGGCGGTAGCACTGAAGCTTTCTTT
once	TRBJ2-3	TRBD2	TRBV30	CAWIGGVEDTQYF	TGTGCCTGGATCGGGGGGGTGGAAGATACGCAGTATTTT
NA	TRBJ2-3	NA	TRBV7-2	CASSLSSGDTQYF	TGTGCCAGCAGCTTATCCTCCGGGGATACGCAGTATTTT
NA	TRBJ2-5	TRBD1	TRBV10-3	CAISEGQGHQETQYF	TGTGCCATCAGTGAAGGACAGGGTCACCAAGAGACCCAGTACTTC
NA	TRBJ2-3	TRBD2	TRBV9	CASSSVETSGGRSPDTQYF	TGTGCCAGCAGCTCGGTGGAAACTAGCGGGGGGCGGAGCCCAGATACGCAGTATTTT
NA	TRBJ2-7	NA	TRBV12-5	CASGPQRAKKTAYEQYF	TGTGCTAGTGGTCCTCAAAGGGCGAAAAAGACAGCCTACGAGCAGTACTTC
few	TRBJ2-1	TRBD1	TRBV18	CASSLLLTGGGYNEQFF	TGTGCCAGCTCATTACTTCTGACAGGGGGTGGATACAATGAGCAGTTCTTC
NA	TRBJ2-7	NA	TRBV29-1	CSVKADSLVHEQYF	TGCAGCGTTAAGGCGGACAGTCTGGTCCACGAGCAGTACTTC
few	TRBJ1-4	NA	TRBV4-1	CASSQEGGGGEKLFF	TGCGCCAGCAGCCAAGAGGGGGGGGGAGGTGAAAAACTGTTTTTT
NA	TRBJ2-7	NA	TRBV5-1	CASTDWGEDEQYF	TGCGCCAGCACCGATTGGGGGGAGGACGAGCAGTACTTC
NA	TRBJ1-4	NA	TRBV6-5	CASSESGREKLFF	TGTGCCAGCAGTGAATCGGGGAGGGAAAAACTGTTTTTT
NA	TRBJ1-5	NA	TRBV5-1	CASSLGGYSNQPQHF	TGCGCCAGCAGCTTGGGGGGCTATAGCAATCAGCCCCAGCATTTT
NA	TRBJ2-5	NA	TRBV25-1	CASSQGHSQETQYF	TGTGCCAGCAGTCAGGGACACTCCCAAGAGACCCAGTACTTC
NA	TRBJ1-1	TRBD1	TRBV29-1	CSVLRQGNTEAFF	TGCAGCGTCCTTAGACAGGGGAACACTGAAGCTTTCTTT
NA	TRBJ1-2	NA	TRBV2	CASTKEEDLRGYTF	TGTGCCAGCACCAAGGAGGAGGATTTACGGGGCTACACCTTC
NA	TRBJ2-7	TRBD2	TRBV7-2	CASSLYYGRGHEQYF	TGTGCCAGCAGCTTATACTACGGGAGGGGCCACGAGCAGTACTTC
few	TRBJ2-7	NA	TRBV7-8	CASSPTPGRYEQYF	TGTGCCAGCAGCCCTACGCCAGGGCGCTACGAGCAGTACTTC
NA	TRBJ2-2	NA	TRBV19	CASTTRQRPNTGELFF	TGTGCCAGTACCACCAGACAGAGGCCGAACACCGGGGAGCTGTTTTTT
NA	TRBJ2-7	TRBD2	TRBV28	CASNPIAGGPSYEQYF	TGTGCCAGCAACCCCATAGCGGGGGGGCCTTCTTACGAGCAGTACTTC
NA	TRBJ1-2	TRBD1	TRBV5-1	CASSLGTDYGYTF	TGCGCCAGCAGCTTAGGGACAGACTATGGCTACACCTTC
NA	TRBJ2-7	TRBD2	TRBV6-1	CASSDAWGGLNYEQYF	TGTGCCAGCAGTGACGCCTGGGGGGGACTAAACTACGAGCAGTACTTC
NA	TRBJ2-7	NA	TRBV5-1	CASSFNQDKRASYEQYF	TGCGCCAGCAGCTTTAACCAAGACAAGAGAGCCTCCTACGAGCAGTACTTC
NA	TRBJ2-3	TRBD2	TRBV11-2	CASSSGRGGAGTDTQYF	TGTGCCAGCAGCTCTGGAAGGGGAGGGGCCGGGACAGATACGCAGTATTTT
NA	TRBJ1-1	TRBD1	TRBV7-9	CASSLVGQAVGEAFF	TGTGCCAGCAGCTTAGTGGGACAGGCGGTGGGGGAAGCTTTCTTT
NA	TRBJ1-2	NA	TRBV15	CATSAQAGNLSGYTF	TGTGCCACCAGCGCCCAAGCCGGTAATCTTTCGGGCTACACCTTC
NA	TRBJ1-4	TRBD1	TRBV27	CASSLLGTGGDEKLFF	TGTGCCAGCAGTTTATTAGGGACAGGGGGCGATGAAAAACTGTTTTTT
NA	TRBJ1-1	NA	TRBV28	CASSSPGVVTEAFF	TGTGCCAGCAGTTCCCCCGGAGTCGTGACTGAAGCTTTCTTT
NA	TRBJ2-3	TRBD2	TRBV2	CASSLLAGGPSGDTQYF	TGTGCCAGCAGCTTACTAGCGGGGGGGCCAAGTGGAGATACGCAGTATTTT
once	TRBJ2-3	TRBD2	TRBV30	CAWSDGLAGGTDTQYF	TGTGCCTGGAGTGACGGACTAGCGGGGGGCACAGATACACAGTATTTT
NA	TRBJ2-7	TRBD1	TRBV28	CASSPLGRTGVKGEQYF	TGTGCCAGCAGTCCTCTGGGGAGGACAGGGGTAAAGGGGGAGCAGTACTTC
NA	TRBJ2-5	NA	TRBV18	CASSPGTRQETQYF	TGTGCCAGCTCACCAGGGACAAGACAAGAGACCCAGTACTTC
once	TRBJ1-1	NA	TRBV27	CASSANISPGQMNTEAFF	TGTGCCAGCAGTGCTAACATTTCCCCAGGACAGATGAACACTGAAGCTTTCTTT
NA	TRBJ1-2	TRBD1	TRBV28	CASSFGGTAYGYTF	TGTGCCAGCAGTTTCGGTGGGACAGCCTATGGCTACACCTTC
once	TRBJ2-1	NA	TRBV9	CASSVGLGKNEQFF	TGTGCCAGCAGCGTAGGCCTCGGGAAAAATGAGCAGTTCTTC
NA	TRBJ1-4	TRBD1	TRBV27	CASSPPATGQGASNEKLFF	TGTGCCAGCAGTCCTCCGGCTACGGGACAGGGGGCCTCTAATGAAAAACTGTTTTTT
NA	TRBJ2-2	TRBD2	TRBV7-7	CASSQSRLAGRYTGELFF	TGTGCCAGCAGCCAATCCCGGTTAGCGGGGCGATACACCGGGGAGCTGTTTTTT
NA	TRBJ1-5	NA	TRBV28	CASSWENQPQHF	TGTGCCAGCAGCTGGGAGAATCAGCCCCAGCATTTT
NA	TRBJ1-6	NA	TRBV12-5	CASGLVWRGERSSYNSPLHF	TGTGCTAGTGGTTTGGTATGGAGGGGCGAGAGGAGCTCCTATAATTCACCCCTCCACTTT
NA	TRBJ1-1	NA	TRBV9	CASSAPPTGMNTEAFF	TGTGCCAGCAGCGCTCCCCCGACAGGTATGAACACTGAAGCTTTCTTT
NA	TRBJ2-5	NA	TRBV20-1	CSAPRSSTQYF	TGCAGTGCCCCCCGTTCGAGTACCCAGTACTTC
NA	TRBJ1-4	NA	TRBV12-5	CASGLVPGGEKKLFF	TGTGCTAGTGGTTTGGTACCCGGGGGAGAGAAAAAACTGTTTTTT
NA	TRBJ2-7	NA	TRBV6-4	CATRLRAYEQYF	TGTGCCACCCGGCTCAGGGCCTACGAGCAGTACTTC
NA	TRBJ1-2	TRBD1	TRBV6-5	CASRGQGYGYTF	TGTGCCAGCAGAGGACAGGGATATGGCTACACCTTC
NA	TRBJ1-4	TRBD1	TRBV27	CASSQGTGRDEKLFF	TGTGCCAGCAGTCAAGGGACAGGGCGGGACGAAAAACTGTTTTTT
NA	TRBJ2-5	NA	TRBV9	CASSQDFQETQYF	TGTGCCAGCAGCCAGGACTTCCAAGAGACCCAGTACTTC
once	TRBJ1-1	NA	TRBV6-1	CASRCGRNVGAFF	TGTGCCAGCAGGTGCGGCCGTAACGTAGGAGCTTTCTTT